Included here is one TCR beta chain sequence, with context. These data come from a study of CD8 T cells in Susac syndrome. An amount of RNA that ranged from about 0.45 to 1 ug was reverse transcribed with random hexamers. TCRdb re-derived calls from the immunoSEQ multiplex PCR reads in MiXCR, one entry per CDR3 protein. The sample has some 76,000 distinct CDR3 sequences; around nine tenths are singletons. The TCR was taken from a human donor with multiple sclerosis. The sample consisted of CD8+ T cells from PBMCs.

CDR3 in amino acids: CASSEGEETQYF. The CDR3 bases are TGTGCCAGCAGTGAGGGGGAAGAGACCCAGTACTTC. The V and J genes are TRBV2 and TRBJ2-5; D is perhaps TRBD1 or TRBD2 (5 bases each). Per the germline V gene, CDR1 is SNHLY and CDR2 is FYNNEI. This CDR3 contains 12 residues. Trimming pared 3 bases from V and 3 bases from J, leaving 5 bases between.